A single sample gave rise to the 9 T cell receptor beta chains below, sequenced in a study of cytotoxic CD8 clonotypes in ibrutinib-treated CLL. Sequencing used immunoSEQ multiplex PCR; TCRdb keeps in-frame clones, though not all of them. The sample lists roughly 150,000 clones, about 84% seen once, with about 4.9% in the top ten. Sequencing used PBMCs, obtained after 24 months of ibrutinib treatment. The receptors originated from a human donor with chronic lymphocytic leukemia.

The rearrangement joins TRBV6-5 to TRBJ2-3; D is perhaps TRBD2 (7 bases). CDR3 length: 15 residues. CDR1 MNHEY and CDR2 SVGAGI come from the germline V gene. V was pared by 6 bases and J by 3 bases, with 16 bases between. The CDR3 bases are TGTGCCAGCAGCTCAAAGGGGGGGTTGACAGATACGCAGTATTTT. This gives the protein CASSSKGGLTDTQYF.

The chain recombines TRBV7-8 with TRBJ1-4, with unresolved D. The ends were cut back, 6 bases at V and 1 base at J, with 9 bases in the middle. Germline CDR1 SGHVS, CDR2 FQNEAQ. The CDR3 has 14 residues. The DNA for the CDR3 is TGTGCCAGCAGTGAAAGGAGAACTAATGAAAAACTGTTTTTT. Translating gives CASSERRTNEKLFF.

The chain is built from TRBV19 and TRBJ1-3, with D perhaps matching TRBD1 (6 bases). Trimming pared 9 bases from V and 3 bases from J, leaving 15 bases between. CDR1 and CDR2 (germline): LNHDA, SQIVND (reference sequence). The CDR3 consists of 14 residues. The chain's CDR3 is CASQSGTSGNTIYF. The CDR3, as DNA: TGTGCCAGCCAGTCAGGGACAAGTGGAAACACCATATATTTT.

V gene TRBV19 combines with J gene TRBJ1-5; D remains unclear. V dropped 2 bases and J dropped 5 bases, with 10 bases sitting between them. CDR3 length equals 14 residues. In germline, CDR1 is LNHDA, CDR2 SQIVND (reference sequence). The CDR3 bases are TGTGCCAGTAGTATATGGGGAGTTTATCAGCCCCAGCATTTT. It is translated as CASSIWGVYQPQHF. The full variable domain, in which reference TRBV19 and TRBJ1-5 provide the parts outside the CDR3, is DGGITQSPKYLFRKEGQNVTLSCEQNLNHDAMYWYRQDPGQGLRLIYYSQIVNDFQKGDIAEGYSVSREKKESFPLTVTSAQKNPTAFYLCASSIWGVYQPQHFGDGTRLSIL.

V and J are TRBV28 and TRBJ1-3; tentative D call: TRBD1 (6 bases). The V and J ends lost 3 bases and 2 bases respectively, with 11 bases between them. The CDR3 runs to 15 residues. Germline CDR1 reads MDHEN; CDR2 reads SYDVKM. CDR3 nucleotide sequence: TGTGCCAGCAGTTTCTACAGGGCGGCTGGAAACACCATATATTTT. Its protein is CASSFYRAAGNTIYF.

The J gene is TRBJ1-5, the V gene TRBV6-1; TRBD1 matches at 7 bases. Germline trimming cut 0 bases from V and 5 bases from J; bases unmatched to any gene: 10. Germline loops: CDR1 MNHNS, CDR2 SASEGT. CDR3 length equals 17 residues. The CDR3 spells CASSEAPGAGGYQPQHF. The CDR3 region has the DNA TGTGCCAGCAGTGAAGCCCCAGGGGCAGGGGGGTATCAGCCCCAGCATTTT.

CDR3 loop: CASRTEKGASGTSYNEQFF. CDR3 DNA: TGTGCCAGCAGGACCGAGAAAGGGGCTAGCGGGACCTCCTACAATGAGCAGTTCTTC. J is TRBJ2-1 and V is TRBV7-2, with 9 bases that match TRBD2. The V gene end was trimmed by 6 bases and the J gene end by 0 bases; junction bases not matched to a gene: 15. Germline V gives CDR1 SGHTA, CDR2 FQGNSA. The length of the CDR3 is 19 residues.

A single count supports this clone. This chain connects TRBV11-2 to TRBJ2-7; D is uncertain. CDR1 is SGHAT and CDR2 is FQNNGV in the germline V gene. The CDR3 totals 13 residues. The V end was cut by 1 base, the J end by 4 bases, with 8 bases between. Written as DNA, the CDR3 is TGTGCCAGCAGCTTAGCCAGCAATTACGAGCAGTACTTC. Amino acids: CASSLASNYEQYF.

The chain employs TRBV20-1 and TRBJ1-1; 8 bases are a match to TRBD1. CDR1 is DFQATT and CDR2 is SNEGSKA in the germline V gene (reference sequence). This CDR3 is built from 10 residues. The chain's CDR3 is CSLNRGEAFF. The CDR3 region has the DNA TGCAGCCTGAACAGGGGGGAGGCTTTCTTT.